The rows below give T cell receptor beta chains drawn from one sample of a study of blood T cell repertoires in COVID-19. TCRdb keeps only in-frame clones here, not all; method: immunoSEQ multiplex PCR. In the table there are approximately 200,000 clones, around 85% of which are singletons. The source material was peripheral blood. These receptor sequences come from a man in his 70s with active or convalescent COVID-19. CDR3s include the opening cysteine and the closing phenylalanine or tryptophan. The D gene is left open where the match is weak. Only part of the rows carry a size: once, few, many, or a class if the clone is expanded.

clone size | D gene | J gene | V gene | CDR3 DNA | CDR3 protein
- | TRBD1 | TRBJ2-5 | TRBV6-1 | TGTGCCAGCAGTGAAAATGGACAGGGGTTATGGACCCAGTACTTC | CASSENGQGLWTQYF
- | TRBD2 | TRBJ2-1 | TRBV3-1/TRBV3-2 | TGTGCCAGCAGCCAGACTAGCGGGGGAAGTTGGTTCTTC | CASSQTSGGSWFF
many | - | TRBJ2-7 | TRBV27 | TGTGCCAGCAGTTTATTCGCGGCCGGCACCCTCGTCGAGCAGTACTTC | CASSLFAAGTLVEQYF
- | TRBD2 | TRBJ2-7 | TRBV9 | TGTGCCAGCAGCATCGGGACTAGCGGGAGGGAGTACTTC | CASSIGTSGREYF
- | - | TRBJ1-2 | TRBV7-2 | TGTGCCAGCAGCTTAGATCCAGGGGTAAAAGGCTACACCTTC | CASSLDPGVKGYTF
- | - | TRBJ2-2 | TRBV12-3/TRBV12-4 | TGTGCCAGCAGGCCCGGTAACACCGGGGAGCTGTTTTTT | CASRPGNTGELFF
- | - | TRBJ1-6 | TRBV7-8 | TGTGCCAGCAGCTCCCCGCTAGCCTCACCCCTCCACTTT | CASSSPLASPLHF
- | - | TRBJ2-1 | TRBV7-2 | TGTGCCAGCAGCTTAGATGTTATGACAGTTCGGTTCTTC | CASSLDVMTVRFF
few | TRBD1 | TRBJ2-7 | TRBV5-5 | TGTGCCAGCACCAGGGGCCCAGGGGGTACCTACGAGCAGTACTTC | CASTRGPGGTYEQYF
- | TRBD1 | TRBJ1-6 | TRBV4-3 | TGCGCCAGCAGCCAAGATCCAGGGGGGAATAATTCACCCCTCCACTTT | CASSQDPGGNNSPLHF
- | - | TRBJ2-7 | TRBV5-4 | TGTGCCAGCAGCTTGCCAAGGGGCGAGCAGTACTTC | CASSLPRGEQYF
- | TRBD2 | TRBJ2-2 | TRBV28 | TGTGCCGCATCCGGGCAATCCGGGACTAGATCCGGGGAGCTGTTTTTT | CAASGQSGTRSGELFF
- | - | TRBJ1-2 | TRBV6-5 | TGTGCCAGCACTAAAAATCTACAGGGTTACGGCTACACCTTC | CASTKNLQGYGYTF
- | TRBD1 | TRBJ2-3 | TRBV6-5 | TGTGCCAGCAGCTTCGGACAGGGCCGCACAGATACGCAGTATTTT | CASSFGQGRTDTQYF
- | TRBD1 | TRBJ2-7 | TRBV28 | TGTGCCAGCAGTTTAGTCGGCAGGGGGCGTGAGCAGTACTTC | CASSLVGRGREQYF
- | TRBD1 | TRBJ2-2 | TRBV18 | TGTGCCAGCTCACCGGCACAGGGGGCGAGCACCGGGGAGCTGTTTTTT | CASSPAQGASTGELFF
- | TRBD1 | TRBJ2-1 | TRBV24-1 | TGTGCCACCTCCGGGACAGGGCTCTACAATGAGCAGTTCTTC | CATSGTGLYNEQFF
- | TRBD1 | TRBJ1-2 | TRBV9 | TGTGCCAGCAGCGTAGCTCCGACAGGGGGAGCTGGCTACACCTTC | CASSVAPTGGAGYTF
- | - | TRBJ2-7 | TRBV7-9 | TGTGCCAGCAGCTTAGTGGGGCGTACCTACGAGCAGTACTTC | CASSLVGRTYEQYF
- | - | TRBJ2-7 | TRBV19 | TGTGCCACCCGAGGGGGGGCCATATACGAGCAGTACTTC | CATRGGAIYEQYF
once | - | TRBJ1-3 | TRBV6-2/TRBV6-3 | TGTGCCAGCAGTCGGGACAACTCTGGAAACACCATATATTTT | CASSRDNSGNTIYF
- | - | TRBJ1-6 | TRBV4-3 | TGCGCCAGCAGCCAATTCTTACGACAGGTTAATTCACCCCTCCACTTT | CASSQFLRQVNSPLHF
- | TRBD1 | TRBJ1-4 | TRBV5-1 | TGCGCCAGCAGCCATGGACAGGGAGGGGAAAAACTGTTTTTT | CASSHGQGGEKLFF
- | - | TRBJ2-7 | TRBV6-6 | TGTGCCAGCAGTTACTCGTCCCGGGACATTTACGAGCAGTACTTC | CASSYSSRDIYEQYF
- | TRBD2 | TRBJ2-5 | TRBV11-2 | TGTGCCAGCAGCTTCGGGACTAGCGGAGAGACCCAGTACTTC | CASSFGTSGETQYF